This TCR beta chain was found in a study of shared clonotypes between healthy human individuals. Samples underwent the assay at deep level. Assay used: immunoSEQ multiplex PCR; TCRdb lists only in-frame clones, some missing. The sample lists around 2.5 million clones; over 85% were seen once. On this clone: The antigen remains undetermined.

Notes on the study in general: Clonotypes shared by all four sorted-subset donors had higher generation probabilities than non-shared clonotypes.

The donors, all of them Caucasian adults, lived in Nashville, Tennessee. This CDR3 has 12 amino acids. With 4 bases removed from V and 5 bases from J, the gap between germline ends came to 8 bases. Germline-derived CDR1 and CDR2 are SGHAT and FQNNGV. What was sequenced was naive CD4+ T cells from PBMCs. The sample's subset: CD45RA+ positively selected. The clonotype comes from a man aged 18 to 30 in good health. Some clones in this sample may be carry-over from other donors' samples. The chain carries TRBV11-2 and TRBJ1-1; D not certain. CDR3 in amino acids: CASSWARTEAFF. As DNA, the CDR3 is TGTGCCAGCAGCTGGGCGAGGACTGAAGCTTTCTTT. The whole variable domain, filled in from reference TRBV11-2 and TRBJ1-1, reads EAGVAQSPRYKIIEKRQSVAFWCNPISGHATLYWYQQILGQGPKLLIQFQNNGVVDDSQLPKDRFSAERLKGVDSTLKIQPAKLEDSAVYLCASSWARTEAFFGQGTRLTVV.